Presented here are 20 T cell receptor beta chains from one specimen sequenced in a study of cytomegalovirus exposure and HLA in healthy donors. Measured with immunoSEQ multiplex PCR; TCRdb has only the in-frame clones, and not every one. Of about 340,000 clones listed, 86% are singletons. Material for sequencing was PBMCs. These receptors all come from a woman aged 18 to 35 in good health and CMV-seronegative.

Concerning this clone: Additional DNA sequences in this sample encode the identical CDR3. The rearrangement joins TRBV5-6 to TRBJ2-5; TRBD2 aligns across 7 bases. Per germline, CDR1 SGHDT and CDR2 YYEEEE. After removal of 1 base from V and 2 bases from J, the junction contained 8 bases not matched to a gene. The CDR3 is made up of 16 amino acids. CDR3 amino acids: CASSLTSGTYQETQYF. The CDR3 nucleotides are TGTGCCAGCAGCTTGACCAGCGGGACCTATCAAGAGACCCAGTACTTC.

V usage is TRBV6-6 and J usage is TRBJ2-2; the match to TRBD2 covers 10 bases. V lost 10 bases to trimming and J lost 6 bases; unmatched junction nucleotides: 8. This CDR3 spans 14 amino acids. The germline V gene has CDR1 MNHNY and CDR2 SVGAGI (reference sequence). This CDR3 is CAISGLAQPGELFF. The CDR3 DNA reads as TGTGCCATTTCGGGACTAGCGCAACCCGGGGAGCTGTTTTTT.

The V and J genes are TRBV6-6 and TRBJ1-2; TRBD1 might be the D (5 bases). This CDR3 comprises 13 residues. Trimming pared 7 bases from V and 7 bases from J, leaving 16 bases between. Germline CDR1 reads MNHNY; CDR2 reads SVGAGI (reference sequence). The DNA of the CDR3 is TGTGCCAGCACCCTGACGACAGCTCGTGGCTACACCTTC. As protein: CASTLTTARGYTF.

The chain has TRBV2 and TRBJ2-7, with 15 bases lining up with TRBD2. The CDR3 length is 15 residues. The V and J ends lost 11 bases and 4 bases, in that order; junction bases with no gene match: 9. Germline CDR1 SNHLY, CDR2 FYNNEI. DNA for the CDR3: TGTGCCTCCCCGGGACTAGCGGGAGGTATGTACGAGCAGTACTTC. Translated: CASPGLAGGMYEQYF.

The V and J genes are TRBV5-1 and TRBJ2-3; 8 bases agree with TRBD2. The V segment lost 0 bases and the J segment 3 bases; nucleotides outside the gene matches: 6. Looked up from germline, CDR1 is SGHRS and CDR2 is YFSETQ. This CDR3 is 16 amino acids long. The CDR3 is CASSLVGTSLTDTQYF. CDR3 nucleotides: TGCGCCAGCAGCTTGGTTGGGACTAGTTTAACAGATACGCAGTATTTT.

The gene calls are TRBV4-2 and TRBJ1-4, with 8 positions matching TRBD1. The trim removed 6 bases at V and 2 bases at J, leaving 5 bases unmatched. Germline CDR1 reads LGHNA; CDR2 reads YNFKEQ. The CDR3 consists of 15 residues. CDR3 loop: CASRGQAGTNEKLFF. CDR3 sequence (DNA): TGTGCCAGCAGGGGACAGGCCGGGACTAATGAAAAACTGTTTTTT.

J is TRBJ1-1 and V is TRBV28; 8 nucleotides match TRBD1. V dropped 10 bases and J dropped 3; count of bases not matched to a gene: 7. In germline, CDR1 is MDHEN, CDR2 SYDVKM. The CDR3 spans 13 residues. CDR3 DNA: TGTGCCACGGCGGACAGGGTGTACACTGAAGCTTTCTTT. It translates to CATADRVYTEAFF.

Only one count was recorded for this clone. The gene calls are TRBV27 and TRBJ1-2, with D possibly being TRBD1 (5 bases). The CDR3 consists of 16 residues. Germline V gives CDR1 MNHEY, CDR2 SMNVEV (reference sequence). Trimming took off 3 bases at V and 4 bases at J, with 18 bases between the two ends. In DNA form, the CDR3 reads TGTGCCAGCAGTTTCCGGGGCGGGGCATTTATCTATGGCTACACCTTC. This codes for CASSFRGGAFIYGYTF.

This chain connects TRBV28 to TRBJ2-7; D possibly corresponds to TRBD1 (6 bases). CDR1 and CDR2 from the germline V gene are MDHEN and SYDVKM. This CDR3 region has 12 residues. Trimming took 7 bases from V and 4 from J, leaving 11 bases between them. CDR3 loop: CASTPDRYEQYF. The CDR3 coding sequence is TGTGCCAGCACCCCGGACAGATACGAGCAGTACTTC.

V is TRBV7-2 and J is TRBJ2-1; 8 bases fit TRBD2. This CDR3 has 13 amino acids. CDR1 SGHTA and CDR2 FQGNSA come from the germline V gene. Losses at the gene ends were 5 bases for V and 13 bases for J; bases not matched to a gene: 10. The DNA of the CDR3 is TGTGCCAGCAGCCCCGAGGCTAGCGGGTCTCAGTTCTTC. This gives the protein CASSPEASGSQFF.

The chain uses TRBV27 and TRBJ1-1; possibly TRBD1 for D (6 bases). With 7 bases removed from V and 4 bases from J, the gap between germline ends came to 25 bases. Germline V gene lookup returns CDR1 MNHEY and CDR2 SMNVEV (reference sequence). This CDR3 contains 17 residues. CDR3 nucleotide sequence: TGTGCCAGCATCCCCCAAGGTACAGGGCGGAATAGCACTGAAGCTTTCTTT. This gives the protein CASIPQGTGRNSTEAFF.

J is TRBJ2-1 and V is TRBV7-3, with 9 bases matching TRBD2. Germline V lookup: CDR1 SGHTA, CDR2 FQGTGA. The CDR3 length is 16 residues. Germline trimming cut 5 bases from V and 0 bases from J; bases unmatched to any gene: 5. CDR3 region: CASSPLAGSSYNEQFF. In DNA, the CDR3 is TGTGCCAGCAGCCCCCTAGCGGGGTCCTCCTACAATGAGCAGTTCTTC.

V gene TRBV29-1 combines with J gene TRBJ2-6; D is unresolved. The germline V gene encodes CDR1 SQVTM and CDR2 ANQGSEA. This CDR3 is built from 14 residues. The ends were cut back, 6 bases at V and 4 bases at J, with 13 bases in the middle. The CDR3 DNA sequence: TGCAGCGTGCTTTCAAGCGACGGGGCCAACGTCCTGACTTTC. It translates to CSVLSSDGANVLTF.

This clone was detected only once. The genes are TRBV7-9 and TRBJ1-5; D gene uncertain. Germline CDR1 and CDR2: SEHNR and FQNEAQ (reference sequence). V lost 1 base, J lost 9 bases, and 10 bases lay in between. The CDR3 runs to 13 residues. In DNA, the CDR3 is TGTGCCAGCAGCTTAGAAGCGCTGACGCCCCAGCATTTT. Translating gives CASSLEALTPQHF.

The chain joins TRBV4-3 to TRBJ2-3, with D perhaps TRBD1 (5 bases). CDR3 length: 17 amino acids. V gave up 1 base and J gave up 2 bases, with 16 bases separating them. Germline-derived CDR1 and CDR2 are LGHNA and YSLEER. The CDR3 DNA reads TGCGCCAGCAGCCAAGGAGGACACCAACTGGCCACAGATACGCAGTATTTT. Translated, it gives CASSQGGHQLATDTQYF.

The chain carries TRBV4-3 and TRBJ2-1; D is perhaps TRBD1 (5 bases). This CDR3 contains 16 residues. Germline CDR1 and CDR2: LGHNA and YSLEER. Trimming left V 3 bases short and J 6 bases short, with 18 bases between. CDR3 nucleotides: TGCGCCAGCAGCCAGGACCTCCCTCAGGGAAGCAATGAGCAGTTCTTC. It yields the protein CASSQDLPQGSNEQFF.

The chain links TRBV4-3 to TRBJ2-7; 7 nucleotides line up with TRBD2. The J segment lost 3 bases and the V segment lost 1 base, leaving 9 bases of the junction unmatched. Germline V gene sequence: CDR1 LGHNA, CDR2 YSLEER. The CDR3 is 16 residues long. Here the CDR3 DNA reads TGCGCCAGCAGCCAAGGGGGGAGGGCCTTAATCTACGAGCAGTACTTC. Amino acid sequence: CASSQGGRALIYEQYF.

This rearrangement joins TRBV4-1 to TRBJ2-7, with 7 positions matching TRBD2. The CDR3 spans 19 residues. J was trimmed by 3 bases and V by 0 bases; bases with no gene match: 17. The V gene's germline CDR1 is MGHRA and CDR2 YSYEKL. The CDR3 DNA is TGCGCCAGCAGCCAAGACCCGGAAAGGTGGGCGGGAGAAGTCTACGAGCAGTACTTC. Protein sequence: CASSQDPERWAGEVYEQYF.

The gene calls are TRBV14 and TRBJ2-2; D is undetermined. V lost 0 bases and J lost 3, with 11 bases in between. The CDR3 covers 16 residues. CDR1 is SGHDN and CDR2 is FVKESK in the germline V gene. The DNA of the CDR3 is TGTGCCAGCAGCCAAGATCGTCCGATAGACACCGGGGAGCTGTTTTTT. Amino acid sequence: CASSQDRPIDTGELFF.

The chain has TRBV7-2 and TRBJ2-7, with unresolved D. CDR1 is SGHTA, CDR2 FQGNSA, per germline. CDR3 length equals 13 residues. The germline V and J ends were trimmed by 5 bases and 2 bases, with 10 bases remaining between them. Here the CDR3 reads CASSTEITYEQYF. The CDR3 DNA follows: TGTGCCAGCAGCACAGAAATAACCTACGAGCAGTACTTC.